Listed below are T cell receptor beta chains from one sample, sequenced in a study of CD8 T cells in Susac syndrome. A single record per CDR3 protein comes from TCRdb applying MiXCR to the immunoSEQ multiplex PCR reads. This sample has tens of thousands of distinct CDR3 sequences; roughly 92% occur once, and the top ten carry approximately 0.5%. The sequenced sample consisted of CD8+ T cells from PBMCs. These TCRs come from a human donor with Susac syndrome. Both conserved end residues are part of each CDR3. A D gene is named only where the DNA matches it firmly. Not all rows give a size; the values are once, few, many and, for expanded clones, a class.

J | V | D | length | size | CDR3 | DNA
TRBJ2-7 | TRBV9 | . | 14 | . | CASSPEPGDYEQYF | TGTGCCAGCAGCCCGGAGCCAGGGGACTACGAGCAGTACTTC
TRBJ1-1 | TRBV3-1 | . | 13 | . | CASSQSPLAEAFF | TGTGCCAGCAGCCAATCGCCTCTGGCTGAAGCTTTCTTT
TRBJ1-1 | TRBV13 | . | 16 | . | CASSLGFRQGRTEAFF | TGTGCCAGCAGCTTGGGGTTCCGGCAGGGTAGAACTGAAGCTTTCTTT
TRBJ1-2 | TRBV25-1 | . | 15 | once | CASSDSRPRGYGYTF | TGTGCCAGCAGTGACTCAAGGCCGAGAGGCTATGGCTACACCTTC
TRBJ1-2 | TRBV21-1 | . | 15 | . | CASSKEGSGHYGYTF | TGTGCCAGCAGCAAAGAAGGGTCTGGACACTATGGCTACACCTTC
TRBJ2-1 | TRBV20-1 | TRBD2 | 15 | . | CSARTSGTPYNEQFF | TGCAGTGCTCGGACTAGCGGGACGCCTTACAATGAGCAGTTCTTC
TRBJ1-2 | TRBV10-3 | . | 11 | . | CAILDGTGYTF | TGTGCCATCCTGGACGGGACAGGCTACACCTTC
TRBJ2-3 | TRBV6-6 | . | 15 | . | CASSLGWGRGDTQYF | TGTGCCAGCAGTCTGGGGTGGGGGCGAGGAGATACGCAGTATTTT
TRBJ2-3 | TRBV11-3 | TRBD2 | 16 | . | CASSLGIGAGVDTQYF | TGTGCCAGCAGCTTAGGGATAGGAGCGGGAGTTGATACGCAGTATTTT
TRBJ2-1 | TRBV7-9 | TRBD2 | 15 | . | CASSRLAGSYNEQFF | TGTGCCAGCAGCCGGTTAGCGGGCTCCTACAATGAGCAGTTCTTC
TRBJ1-5 | TRBV28 | . | 13 | . | CASSLRGVKPQHF | TGTGCCAGCAGTCTGAGGGGGGTGAAGCCCCAGCATTTT
TRBJ2-7 | TRBV6-1 | TRBD1 | 12 | . | CASGTGAYEQYF | TGTGCCAGCGGGACAGGGGCCTACGAGCAGTACTTC
TRBJ2-1 | TRBV15 | . | 15 | . | CATSSGIDIYNEQFF | TGTGCCACCAGCAGTGGTATTGACATCTACAATGAGCAGTTCTTC
TRBJ2-2 | TRBV9 | . | 14 | . | CASSAGLSPGELFF | TGTGCCAGCAGCGCCGGGTTGTCCCCCGGGGAGCTGTTTTTT
TRBJ1-1 | TRBV5-4 | . | 17 | . | CASSSFLQGTEFLEAFF | TGTGCCAGCAGCTCCTTCCTGCAGGGGACCGAATTTCTTGAAGCTTTCTTT
TRBJ2-1 | TRBV11-2 | . | 13 | . | CASSLVDPNEQFF | TGTGCCAGCAGCTTAGTAGACCCCAATGAGCAGTTCTTC
TRBJ2-1 | TRBV15 | . | 14 | . | CATSRTPMGNEQFF | TGTGCCACCAGCAGGACGCCTATGGGCAATGAGCAGTTCTTC
TRBJ1-5 | TRBV10-1 | TRBD1 | 15 | . | CAIKTGHISKKPQHF | TGCGCCATTAAGACAGGGCACATCTCAAAAAAGCCCCAGCATTTT
TRBJ1-1 | TRBV29-1 | . | 13 | . | CSVESVKKTEAFF | TGCAGCGTTGAGAGTGTCAAAAAAACTGAAGCTTTCTTT
TRBJ1-2 | TRBV30 | . | 11 | . | CAWSARYGYTF | TGTGCCTGGAGTGCTAGATATGGCTACACCTTC
TRBJ2-7 | TRBV20-1 | TRBD1 | 12 | . | CSARQGTYEQYF | TGCAGTGCCCGACAGGGTACCTACGAGCAGTACTTC
TRBJ1-2 | TRBV20-1 | . | 15 | . | CSARIGSSEEYGYTF | TGCAGTGCTAGAATAGGGTCAAGTGAGGAGTATGGCTACACCTTC
TRBJ1-2 | TRBV2 | . | 14 | . | CASRSPPEGYGYTF | TGTGCCAGCAGATCCCCTCCGGAAGGCTATGGCTACACCTTC
TRBJ2-4 | TRBV2 | . | 16 | . | CASSDGGGGGKNIQYF | TGTGCCAGCAGTGACGGTGGGGGAGGCGGCAAAAACATTCAGTACTTC
TRBJ1-5 | TRBV28 | TRBD1 | 15 | . | CASSPRTGGSQPQRF | TGTGCCAGCAGTCCGAGGACAGGGGGTAGTCAGCCCCAGCGTTTT
TRBJ1-1 | TRBV20-1 | TRBD1 | 15 | . | CSAQSSTGWNTEAFF | TGCAGTGCCCAATCCTCGACAGGGTGGAACACTGAAGCTTTCTTT
TRBJ2-7 | TRBV5-6 | . | 14 | few | CASSLRARTYEQYF | TGTGCCAGCAGCTTGAGAGCGAGAACCTACGAGCAGTACTTC
TRBJ2-5 | TRBV5-8 | . | 13 | . | CASSRLDQETQYF | TGTGCCAGCAGCCGACTAGACCAAGAGACCCAGTACTTC
TRBJ2-1 | TRBV12-3/TRBV12-4 | . | 16 | . | CASSLNLGGNYNEQFF | TGTGCCAGCAGTTTAAATCTAGGGGGAAATTACAATGAGCAGTTCTTC
TRBJ2-3 | TRBV19 | . | 15 | . | CASSIASGITDTQYF | TGTGCCAGTAGTATAGCTTCGGGGATCACAGATACGCAGTATTTT
TRBJ1-5 | TRBV6-1 | . | 15 | . | CASSEFGSSNQPQHF | TGTGCCAGCAGTGAATTTGGCAGTAGCAATCAGCCCCAGCATTTT
TRBJ2-2 | TRBV13 | TRBD1 | 14 | . | CASTSGQQAGELFF | TGTGCCAGCACCTCGGGACAGCAGGCCGGGGAGCTGTTTTTT
TRBJ2-5 | TRBV7-9 | . | 15 | . | CASSSPPRGKETQYF | TGTGCCAGCAGCTCACCTCCCCGTGGGAAAGAGACCCAGTACTTC
TRBJ2-1 | TRBV20-1 | . | 11 | . | CSARSYNEQFF | TGCAGTGCCCGATCATACAATGAGCAGTTCTTC
TRBJ2-1 | TRBV7-2 | TRBD2 | 17 | . | CASSLLAGPERGNEQFF | TGTGCCAGCAGCTTATTAGCGGGACCCGAGAGGGGCAATGAGCAGTTCTTC
TRBJ2-1 | TRBV11-2 | . | 11 | . | CASRRLGEQFF | TGTGCCAGCAGACGTCTAGGCGAGCAGTTCTTC
TRBJ2-1 | TRBV5-1 | TRBD2 | 17 | . | CASSLVLAGDRGNEQFF | TGCGCCAGCAGCTTGGTTCTAGCGGGAGATCGTGGCAATGAGCAGTTCTTC
TRBJ1-3 | TRBV9 | TRBD1 | 16 | . | CASSGPGGVSGNTIYF | TGTGCCAGCAGCGGTCCAGGGGGCGTCTCTGGAAACACCATATATTTT
TRBJ1-1 | TRBV4-1 | . | 15 | . | CASSLIDRRNTEAFF | TGCGCCAGCAGCCTTATCGACAGGAGGAACACTGAAGCTTTCTTT
TRBJ2-7 | TRBV28 | TRBD2 | 14 | . | CASRTSGKSYEQYF | TGTGCCAGCAGGACTAGCGGGAAGTCCTACGAGCAGTACTTC
TRBJ2-1 | TRBV9 | TRBD2 | 16 | . | CASSRGLAGTYNEQFF | TGTGCCAGCAGCAGAGGACTAGCGGGGACCTACAATGAGCAGTTCTTC
TRBJ2-3 | TRBV7-2 | TRBD2 | 15 | . | CASSFVLAGTDTQYF | TGTGCCAGCAGCTTCGTACTAGCGGGCACAGATACGCAGTATTTT
TRBJ1-4 | TRBV20-1 | TRBD1 | 14 | . | CSANTGTENEKLFF | TGCAGTGCAAATACCGGGACAGAAAATGAAAAACTGTTTTTT
TRBJ2-4 | TRBV30 | . | 20 | . | CAWTPSQGLKSVLHKNIQYF | TGTGCCTGGACCCCCAGTCAGGGGCTTAAGTCGGTATTGCATAAAAACATTCAGTACTTC
TRBJ2-3 | TRBV7-6 | TRBD2 | 18 | . | CASSLRLAGGPGTDTQYF | TGTGCCAGCAGCTTAAGGCTAGCGGGAGGGCCGGGCACAGATACGCAGTATTTT
TRBJ2-7 | TRBV13 | . | 13 | once | CASSLGTHYEQYF | TGTGCCAGCAGCTTAGGTACCCACTACGAGCAGTACTTC
TRBJ2-7 | TRBV4-3 | . | 15 | . | CASSQVGRDDYEQYF | TGCGCCAGCAGCCAAGTCGGGCGGGACGACTACGAGCAGTACTTC
TRBJ1-1 | TRBV20-1 | . | 17 | . | CSARVARWGRSNTEAFF | TGCAGTGCTAGAGTAGCACGTTGGGGGCGGTCGAACACTGAAGCTTTCTTT
TRBJ2-2 | TRBV4-3 | . | 14 | . | CASSQDLYTGELFF | TGCGCCAGCAGCCAAGACTTGTACACCGGGGAGCTGTTTTTT
TRBJ1-1 | TRBV30 | . | 12 | . | CAWEGVNTEAFF | TGTGCCTGGGAGGGAGTGAACACTGAAGCTTTCTTT
TRBJ1-2 | TRBV7-2 | . | 17 | once | CASSLRAFGGRDYGYTF | TGTGCCAGCAGCTTAAGAGCTTTTGGGGGCAGAGACTATGGCTACACCTTC
TRBJ2-7 | TRBV27 | . | 12 | . | CASSDDPHEQYF | TGTGCCAGCAGCGACGACCCACACGAGCAGTACTTC
TRBJ2-1 | TRBV29-1 | . | 10 | . | CSVGPVEQFF | TGCAGCGTTGGTCCCGTAGAGCAGTTCTTC